The 12 T cell receptor beta chains in this list originate from one sample, sequenced in a study of cytomegalovirus exposure and HLA in healthy donors. PCR primers comprised 60 Vbeta and 13 Jbeta primers. Sequencing used immunoSEQ multiplex PCR; TCRdb keeps in-frame clones, though not all of them. This listing includes about 130,000 clones. Sequencing was performed on PBMCs. These TCRs come from a man younger than 35 in good health and CMV-seronegative.

The chain recombines TRBV9 with TRBJ2-1, with D possibly TRBD2 on 6 matching bases. Germline CDR1 and CDR2: SGDLS and YYNGEE. With 0 bases removed from V and 2 bases from J, the gap between germline ends came to 12 bases. The CDR3 has 16 residues. CDR3 loop: CASSVARGTAYNEQFF. CDR3 nucleotides: TGTGCCAGCAGCGTAGCACGGGGGACTGCCTACAATGAGCAGTTCTTC. Using reference TRBV9 and TRBJ2-1 for the parts outside the CDR3, the full variable domain is DSGVTQTPKHLITATGQRVTLRCSPRSGDLSVYWYQQSLDQGLQFLIQYYNGEERAKGNILERFSAQQFPDLHSELNLSSLELGDSALYFCASSVARGTAYNEQFFGPGTRLTVL.

The chain uses TRBV6-5 and TRBJ1-1, with a weak D call TRBD1 (6 bases). Trimming removed 2 bases at V and 6 bases at J, with 16 bases between. Per germline, CDR1 MNHEY and CDR2 SVGAGI. This CDR3 contains 15 residues. This chain's CDR3 is CASSYTIQGYPEAFF. The CDR3 bases are TGTGCCAGCAGTTACACTATTCAGGGGTACCCTGAAGCTTTCTTT.

The rearrangement joins TRBV5-1 to TRBJ1-1, with 7 nucleotides matching TRBD1. The CDR3 consists of 13 residues. With V trimmed by 4 bases and J by 4 bases, 4 bases remained unmatched. Per germline, CDR1 SGHRS and CDR2 YFSETQ. Written as DNA, the CDR3 is TGCGCCAGCAGCGCAGGGGGAGGCACTGAAGCTTTCTTT. It translates to CASSAGGGTEAFF.

The genes are TRBV14 and TRBJ2-1, with D maybe TRBD1 (5 bases). This CDR3 has 15 amino acids. Trimming shortened V by 1 base and J by 2 bases, and 9 bases separated the two germline ends. CDR1 is SGHDN, CDR2 FVKESK, per germline. The CDR3 region is CASSQVAGTYNEQFF. The CDR3 bases are TGTGCCAGCAGCCAAGTGGCAGGGACCTACAATGAGCAGTTCTTC.

The chain uses TRBV28 and TRBJ2-7; TRBD1 matches at 8 bases. The CDR3 is made up of 14 amino acids. V lost 5 bases, J lost 4 bases, and 7 bases stayed unmatched. Germline values: CDR1 MDHEN, CDR2 SYDVKM. The chain's CDR3 is CASSITGGRYEQYF. CDR3 sequence (DNA): TGTGCCAGCAGTATTACAGGGGGGAGGTACGAGCAGTACTTC.

V gene TRBV6-1 combines with J gene TRBJ2-2; D uncertain. This CDR3 spans 12 amino acids. From germline, CDR1 is MNHNS and CDR2 SASEGT. V was trimmed by 5 bases and J by 2 bases, leaving 3 bases between them. The CDR3 DNA follows: TGTGCCAGCAGTCTAAACACCGGGGAGCTGTTTTTT. The encoded protein is CASSLNTGELFF.

The chain is built from TRBV19 and TRBJ2-2, with TRBD1 identical over 8 bases. Per germline, CDR1 LNHDA and CDR2 SQIVND (reference sequence). The CDR3 is 14 residues long. V was clipped by 1 base and J by 8 bases; unmatched bases: 3. The CDR3 protein is CASSIGTGTGELFF. The CDR3 coding sequence is TGTGCCAGTAGTATAGGGACAGGGACGGGGGAGCTGTTTTTT. The full variable domain, with the rest looked up from reference TRBV19 and TRBJ2-2, is DGGITQSPKYLFRKEGQNVTLSCEQNLNHDAMYWYRQDPGQGLRLIYYSQIVNDFQKGDIAEGYSVSREKKESFPLTVTSAQKNPTAFYLCASSIGTGTGELFFGEGSRLTVL.

The chain has TRBV5-1 and TRBJ2-5; D is possibly TRBD1 (6 bases). The J call may be faulty, since TRBJ2-7 better matches the DNA end. The CDR3 is 12 amino acids. Germline values: CDR1 SGHRS, CDR2 YFSETQ. The CDR3 coding sequence is TGCGCCAGCAGCAGAGACAGGCACGAGCAGTACTTC. This gives the protein CASSRDRHEQYF.

The chain has TRBV2 and TRBJ2-3, with no clear D. Germline CDR1 reads SNHLY; CDR2 reads FYNNEI. V lost 7 bases to trimming and J lost 3 bases, with 5 bases between them. The CDR3 totals 11 residues. CDR3 bases: TGTGCCAGCACGAGGACAGATACGCAGTATTTT. Its translation is CASTRTDTQYF.

The genes are TRBV10-3 and TRBJ2-2; 8 nucleotides line up with TRBD2. V shed 3 bases, J shed 6 bases, and the junction held 6 bases outside the gene matches. The germline CDR1 and CDR2 sequences are ENHRY and SYGVKD. The CDR3 runs to 15 residues. CDR3 amino acids: CAISEPAGVAGELFF. CDR3 coding DNA: TGTGCCATCAGTGAACCAGCGGGGGTTGCCGGGGAGCTGTTTTTT.

The gene calls are TRBV7-2 and TRBJ2-7; 8 bases fit TRBD2. The CDR3 length is 15 residues. Germline CDR1 SGHTA, CDR2 FQGNSA. J lost 3 bases, V lost 2 bases, and 6 bases had no gene match. Here the CDR3 reads CASSLTAGGRYEQYF. The CDR3 bases are TGTGCCAGCAGCTTAACCGCGGGAGGACGCTACGAGCAGTACTTC.

The chain recombines TRBV27 with TRBJ2-7; 9 bases agree with TRBD1. Per the germline V gene, CDR1 is MNHEY and CDR2 is SMNVEV (reference sequence). CDR3 length: 15 residues. The V and J ends lost 10 bases and 3 bases, in that order; junction bases with no gene match: 13. This chain's CDR3 is CATIRHGTGNYEQYF. Here the CDR3 DNA reads TGTGCCACCATACGACACGGGACAGGGAACTACGAGCAGTACTTC.